This is a list of T cell receptor beta chains from one sample in a study of cytomegalovirus exposure and HLA in healthy donors. Repertoires were generated with immunoSEQ multiplex PCR, while TCRdb's copy carries only in-frame clones and drops some. The sample records 160,000 or so clones, around four fifths being singletons. Sequenced sample: PBMCs. The receptors stem from a woman aged 18-29 years in good health and CMV-seronegative. The CDR3 runs from the conserved cysteine through the conserved F or W. The D gene is left open where the match is weak.

CDR3aa: CASSPQGKSNQPQHF
j_gene: TRBJ1-5
d_gene: TRBD1
v_gene: TRBV6-1

CDR3aa: CASSPRGLARETQYF
j_gene: TRBJ2-5
d_gene: TRBD2
v_gene: TRBV7-3

CDR3aa: CASTEHIFSWYF
j_gene: TRBJ2-7
d_gene: -
v_gene: TRBV6-1

CDR3aa: CASSSRQPGELFF
j_gene: TRBJ2-2
d_gene: -
v_gene: TRBV11-3

CDR3aa: CASSLVGSTEAFF
j_gene: TRBJ1-1
d_gene: -
v_gene: TRBV5-6

CDR3aa: CASSYELGTGEAFF
j_gene: TRBJ1-1
d_gene: TRBD1
v_gene: TRBV6-6

CDR3aa: CASKEGTWTDTQYF
j_gene: TRBJ2-3
d_gene: -
v_gene: TRBV6-5

CDR3aa: CASISGRLAGSGTQYF
j_gene: TRBJ2-5
d_gene: TRBD2
v_gene: TRBV2

CDR3aa: CASSYSSSYEQYF
j_gene: -
d_gene: -
v_gene: TRBV7-6

CDR3aa: CASSQGDRRFYEQYF
j_gene: TRBJ2-7
d_gene: TRBD1
v_gene: TRBV9

CDR3aa: CASSVQGALAYEQYF
j_gene: TRBJ2-7
d_gene: TRBD1
v_gene: TRBV5-1

CDR3aa: CASSLQLLTNTGELFF
j_gene: TRBJ2-2
d_gene: -
v_gene: TRBV5-5

CDR3aa: CASSHLTGVPGYGYTF
j_gene: TRBJ1-2
d_gene: -
v_gene: TRBV4-1

CDR3aa: CASSSGLAGTPSSYEQYF
j_gene: TRBJ2-7
d_gene: TRBD2
v_gene: TRBV5-6

CDR3aa: CASREGGQPRYGYTF
j_gene: TRBJ1-2
d_gene: -
v_gene: TRBV6-6

CDR3aa: CAISVRDRGAMNTEAFF
j_gene: TRBJ1-1
d_gene: TRBD1
v_gene: TRBV6-1

CDR3aa: CASSFRQLTTDTQYF
j_gene: TRBJ2-3
d_gene: -
v_gene: TRBV13

CDR3aa: CASSGEKTQYF
j_gene: TRBJ2-5
d_gene: -
v_gene: TRBV19

CDR3aa: CASSDLGTGGNEQFF
j_gene: TRBJ2-1
d_gene: TRBD1
v_gene: TRBV6-4

CDR3aa: CASSLITSLRGYTF
j_gene: TRBJ1-2
d_gene: -
v_gene: TRBV7-2

CDR3aa: CASSPQARGSEAFF
j_gene: TRBJ1-1
d_gene: TRBD1
v_gene: TRBV5-6

CDR3aa: CAISPSPGQGDEKLFF
j_gene: TRBJ1-4
d_gene: TRBD1
v_gene: TRBV10-3

CDR3aa: CASSLDVEMNTEAFF
j_gene: TRBJ1-1
d_gene: -
v_gene: TRBV11-1

CDR3aa: CASKGKTSYSGEQYF
j_gene: TRBJ2-7
d_gene: -
v_gene: TRBV6-1

CDR3aa: CASSNRDRGYEQYF
j_gene: TRBJ2-7
d_gene: TRBD1
v_gene: TRBV11-3

CDR3aa: CASSPRDRAVYGYTF
j_gene: TRBJ1-2
d_gene: TRBD1
v_gene: TRBV13

CDR3aa: CASSYDRERSPLHF
j_gene: TRBJ1-6
d_gene: TRBD1
v_gene: TRBV6-5

CDR3aa: CASRNARGEQYF
j_gene: TRBJ2-7
d_gene: -
v_gene: TRBV6-6

CDR3aa: CASSSANTGELFF
j_gene: TRBJ2-2
d_gene: -
v_gene: TRBV11-2

CDR3aa: CASSFANRARGYGYTF
j_gene: TRBJ1-2
d_gene: -
v_gene: TRBV5-1

CDR3aa: CASSKGVRDRTYNEQFF
j_gene: TRBJ2-1
d_gene: -
v_gene: TRBV21-1

CDR3aa: CASSLLPTSGGVAQYF
j_gene: TRBJ2-3
d_gene: TRBD2
v_gene: TRBV27

CDR3aa: CASSRDRDANYGYTF
j_gene: TRBJ1-2
d_gene: TRBD1
v_gene: TRBV7-7

CDR3aa: CASSQRGQPQHF
j_gene: TRBJ1-5
d_gene: -
v_gene: TRBV7-2

CDR3aa: CASSLATNTGELFF
j_gene: TRBJ2-2
d_gene: -
v_gene: TRBV28

CDR3aa: CAWSGVLGASEQYF
j_gene: TRBJ2-7
d_gene: -
v_gene: TRBV30

CDR3aa: CASSGGGTMQETQYF
j_gene: TRBJ2-5
d_gene: TRBD2
v_gene: TRBV5-1

CDR3aa: CASSLGRSGGSETQYF
j_gene: TRBJ2-5
d_gene: TRBD2
v_gene: TRBV5-1

CDR3aa: CASSQDFGPPHQPQHF
j_gene: TRBJ1-5
d_gene: -
v_gene: TRBV4-2

CDR3aa: CASSMGRWNTEAFF
j_gene: TRBJ1-1
d_gene: -
v_gene: TRBV19

CDR3aa: CASGLVLGQGAHEQYF
j_gene: TRBJ2-7
d_gene: TRBD1
v_gene: TRBV12-5

CDR3aa: CASSLGQGGRDQPQHF
j_gene: TRBJ1-5
d_gene: -
v_gene: TRBV7-9

CDR3aa: CASSESPRPQHF
j_gene: TRBJ1-5
d_gene: -
v_gene: TRBV6-1

CDR3aa: CASSLVGVEAFF
j_gene: TRBJ1-1
d_gene: -
v_gene: TRBV7-2

CDR3aa: CAWSVRERSPLHF
j_gene: TRBJ1-6
d_gene: -
v_gene: TRBV30

CDR3aa: CAIRDKDTSGTEAFF
j_gene: TRBJ1-1
d_gene: -
v_gene: TRBV10-3

CDR3aa: CASSIDRPSGGTNTQYF
j_gene: TRBJ2-3
d_gene: TRBD2
v_gene: TRBV19

CDR3aa: CASSLEGRGQYF
j_gene: TRBJ2-7
d_gene: -
v_gene: TRBV2